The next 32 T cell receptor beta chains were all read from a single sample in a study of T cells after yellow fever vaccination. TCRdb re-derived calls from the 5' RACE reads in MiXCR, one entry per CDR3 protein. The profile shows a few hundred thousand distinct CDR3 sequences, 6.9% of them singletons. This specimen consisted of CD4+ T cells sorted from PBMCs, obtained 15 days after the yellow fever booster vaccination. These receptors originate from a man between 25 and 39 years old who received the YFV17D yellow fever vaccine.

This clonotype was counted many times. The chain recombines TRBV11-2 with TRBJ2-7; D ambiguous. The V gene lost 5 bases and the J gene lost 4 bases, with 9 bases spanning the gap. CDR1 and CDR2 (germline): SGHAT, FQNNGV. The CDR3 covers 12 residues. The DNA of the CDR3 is TGTGCCAGCAGCAACCGCCGGTACGAGCAGTACTTC. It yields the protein CASSNRRYEQYF.

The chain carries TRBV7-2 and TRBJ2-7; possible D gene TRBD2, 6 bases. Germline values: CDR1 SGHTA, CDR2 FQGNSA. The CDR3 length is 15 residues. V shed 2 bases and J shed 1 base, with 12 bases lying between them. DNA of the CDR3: TGTGCCAGCAGCTTAATGGGACTTTCTTCCTACGAGCAGTACTTC. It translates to CASSLMGLSSYEQYF.

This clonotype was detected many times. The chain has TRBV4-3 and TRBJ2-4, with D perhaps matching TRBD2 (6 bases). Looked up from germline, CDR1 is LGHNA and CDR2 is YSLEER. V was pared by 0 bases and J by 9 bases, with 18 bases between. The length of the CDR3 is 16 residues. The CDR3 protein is CASSQDPTRRAAIQYF. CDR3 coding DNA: TGCGCCAGCAGCCAAGACCCGACTAGGCGGGCTGCCATTCAGTACTTC.

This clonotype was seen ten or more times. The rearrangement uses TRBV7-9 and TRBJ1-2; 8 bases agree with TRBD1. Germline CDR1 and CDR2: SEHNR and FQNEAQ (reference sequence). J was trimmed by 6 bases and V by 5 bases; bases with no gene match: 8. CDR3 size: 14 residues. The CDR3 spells CASSLGQGQNGYTF. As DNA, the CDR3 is TGTGCCAGCAGCCTCGGACAGGGACAAAATGGCTACACCTTC.

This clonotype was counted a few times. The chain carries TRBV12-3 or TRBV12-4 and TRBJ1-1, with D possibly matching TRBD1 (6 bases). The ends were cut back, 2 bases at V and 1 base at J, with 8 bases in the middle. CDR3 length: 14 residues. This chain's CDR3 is CASSLRQENTEAFF. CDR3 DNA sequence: TGTGCCAGCAGTTTACGACAGGAGAACACTGAAGCTTTCTTT.

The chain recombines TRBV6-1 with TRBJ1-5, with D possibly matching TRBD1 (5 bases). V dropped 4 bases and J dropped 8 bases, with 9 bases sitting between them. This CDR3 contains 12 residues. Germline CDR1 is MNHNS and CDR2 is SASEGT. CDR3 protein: CASSAGPEPQHF. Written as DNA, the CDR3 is TGTGCCAGCAGTGCAGGGCCGGAGCCCCAGCATTTT.

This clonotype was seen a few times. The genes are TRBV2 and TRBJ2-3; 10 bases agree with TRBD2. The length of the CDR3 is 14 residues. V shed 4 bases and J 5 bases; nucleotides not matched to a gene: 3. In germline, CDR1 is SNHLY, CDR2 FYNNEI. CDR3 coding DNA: TGTGCCAGCAGTGGGGCTAGCGGGAGAGATACGCAGTATTTT. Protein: CASSGASGRDTQYF.

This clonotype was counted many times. The chain's CDR3 is CAISESTTGVNEQYF. The CDR3 DNA follows: TGTGCCATCAGTGAGTCGACGACAGGGGTTAACGAGCAGTACTTC. The rearrangement links TRBV10-3 to TRBJ2-7, with TRBD1 matching over 8 bases. The germline gives CDR1 ENHRY, CDR2 SYGVKD. This CDR3 has 15 amino acids. V trimming: 0 bases; J trimming: 5 bases; junction bases outside the gene matches: 6.

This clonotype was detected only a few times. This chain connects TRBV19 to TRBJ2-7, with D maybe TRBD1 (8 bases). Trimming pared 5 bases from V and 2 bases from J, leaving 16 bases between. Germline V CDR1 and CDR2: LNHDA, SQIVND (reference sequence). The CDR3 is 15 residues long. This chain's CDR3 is CASSGRQGTTYEQYF. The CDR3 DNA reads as TGTGCCAGTAGTGGCAGACAGGGGACTACCTACGAGCAGTACTTC.

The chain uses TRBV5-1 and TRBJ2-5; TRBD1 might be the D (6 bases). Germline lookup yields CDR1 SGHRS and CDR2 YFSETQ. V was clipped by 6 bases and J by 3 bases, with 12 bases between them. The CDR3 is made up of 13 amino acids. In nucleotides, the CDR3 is TGCGCCAGCACAGGGGTTAATGAAGAGACCCAGTACTTC. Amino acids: CASTGVNEETQYF.

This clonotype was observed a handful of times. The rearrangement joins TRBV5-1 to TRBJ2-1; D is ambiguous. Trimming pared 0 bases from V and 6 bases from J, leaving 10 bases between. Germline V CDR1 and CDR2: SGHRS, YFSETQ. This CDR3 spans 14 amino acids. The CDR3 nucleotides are TGCGCCAGCAGCTTGGGTGGAAGATTCAATGAGCAGTTCTTC. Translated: CASSLGGRFNEQFF.

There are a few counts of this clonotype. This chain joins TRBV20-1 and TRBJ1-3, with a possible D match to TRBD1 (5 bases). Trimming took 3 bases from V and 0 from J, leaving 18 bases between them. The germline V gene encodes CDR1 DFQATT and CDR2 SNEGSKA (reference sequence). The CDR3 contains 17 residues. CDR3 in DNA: TGCAGTGCTAGTCGGGGGGACCTCTGGGGCTCTGGAAACACCATATATTTT. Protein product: CSASRGDLWGSGNTIYF.

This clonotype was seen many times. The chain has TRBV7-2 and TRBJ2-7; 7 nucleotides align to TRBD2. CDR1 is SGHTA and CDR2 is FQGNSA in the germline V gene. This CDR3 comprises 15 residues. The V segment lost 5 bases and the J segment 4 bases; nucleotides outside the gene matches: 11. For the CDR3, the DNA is TGTGCCAGCAGCAAAGAAAGCGGGAACGGTTACGAGCAGTACTTC. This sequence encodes CASSKESGNGYEQYF.

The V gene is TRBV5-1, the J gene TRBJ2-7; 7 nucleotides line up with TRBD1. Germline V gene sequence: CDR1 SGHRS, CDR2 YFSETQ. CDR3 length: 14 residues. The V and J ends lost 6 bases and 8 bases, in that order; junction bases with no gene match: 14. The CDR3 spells CASTETGSHLQQYF. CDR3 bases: TGCGCCAGCACCGAGACAGGGTCGCATCTCCAGCAGTACTTC. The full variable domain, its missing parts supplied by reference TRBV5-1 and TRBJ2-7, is KAGVTQTPRYLIKTRGQQVTLSCSPISGHRSVSWYQQTPGQGLQFLFEYFSETQRNKGNFPGRFSGRQFSNSRSEMNVSTLELGDSALYLCASTETGSHLQQYFGPGTRLTVT.

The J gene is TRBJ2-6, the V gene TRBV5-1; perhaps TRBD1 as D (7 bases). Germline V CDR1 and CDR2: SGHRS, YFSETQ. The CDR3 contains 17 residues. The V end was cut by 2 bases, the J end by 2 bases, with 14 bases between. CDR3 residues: CASSLRQGGAGANVLTF. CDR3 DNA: TGCGCCAGCAGCTTACGACAGGGAGGAGCTGGGGCCAACGTCCTGACTTTC. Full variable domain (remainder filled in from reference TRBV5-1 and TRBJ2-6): KAGVTQTPRYLIKTRGQQVTLSCSPISGHRSVSWYQQTPGQGLQFLFEYFSETQRNKGNFPGRFSGRQFSNSRSEMNVSTLELGDSALYLCASSLRQGGAGANVLTFGAGSRLTVL.

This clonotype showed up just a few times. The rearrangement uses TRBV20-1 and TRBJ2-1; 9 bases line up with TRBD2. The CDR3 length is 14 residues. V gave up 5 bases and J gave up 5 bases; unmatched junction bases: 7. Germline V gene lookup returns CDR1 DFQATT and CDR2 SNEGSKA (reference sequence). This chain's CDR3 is CSADSGRGHNEQFF. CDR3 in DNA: TGCAGTGCTGATAGCGGGAGAGGCCACAATGAGCAGTTCTTC.

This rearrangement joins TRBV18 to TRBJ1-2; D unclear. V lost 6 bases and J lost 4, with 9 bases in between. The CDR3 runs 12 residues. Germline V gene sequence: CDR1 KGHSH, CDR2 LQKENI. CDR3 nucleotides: TGTGCCAGCTCCCCGAAAACCTATGGCTACACCTTC. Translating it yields CASSPKTYGYTF.

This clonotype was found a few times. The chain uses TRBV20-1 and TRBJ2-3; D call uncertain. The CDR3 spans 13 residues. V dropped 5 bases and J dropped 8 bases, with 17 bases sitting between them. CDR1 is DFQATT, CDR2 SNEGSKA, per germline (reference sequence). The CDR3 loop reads CSAPGPGTGTQYF. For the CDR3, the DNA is TGCAGTGCTCCTGGACCCGGCACGGGTACGCAGTATTTT.

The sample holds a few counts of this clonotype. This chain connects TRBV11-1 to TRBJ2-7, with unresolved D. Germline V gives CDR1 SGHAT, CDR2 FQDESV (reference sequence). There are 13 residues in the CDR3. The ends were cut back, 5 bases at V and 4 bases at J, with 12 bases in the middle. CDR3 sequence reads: CASSQSRVYEQYF. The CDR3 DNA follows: TGTGCCAGCAGCCAATCCAGAGTTTACGAGCAGTACTTC.

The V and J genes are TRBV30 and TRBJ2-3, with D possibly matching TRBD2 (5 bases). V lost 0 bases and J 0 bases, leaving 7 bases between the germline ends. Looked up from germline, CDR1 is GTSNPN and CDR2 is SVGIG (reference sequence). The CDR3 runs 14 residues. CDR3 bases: TGTGCCTGGAGTGTAAGGACTAGCACAGATACGCAGTATTTT. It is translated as CAWSVRTSTDTQYF.

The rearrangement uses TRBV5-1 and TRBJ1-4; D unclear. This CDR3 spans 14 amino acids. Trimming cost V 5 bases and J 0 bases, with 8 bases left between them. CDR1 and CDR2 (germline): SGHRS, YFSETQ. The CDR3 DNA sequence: TGCGCCAGCAGGCCAGTTGCAACTAATGAAAAACTGTTTTTT. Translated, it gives CASRPVATNEKLFF.

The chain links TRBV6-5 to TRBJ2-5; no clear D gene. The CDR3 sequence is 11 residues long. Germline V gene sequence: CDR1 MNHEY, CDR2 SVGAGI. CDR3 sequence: CAARWKETQYF. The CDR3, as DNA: TGTGCAGCACGATGGAAAGAGACCCAGTACTTC.

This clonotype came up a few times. The CDR3 reads CASSRRGLSETQYF. The CDR3 region has the DNA TGTGCCAGCAGCCGCCGGGGCCTTTCGGAGACCCAGTACTTC. The chain joins TRBV7-2 to TRBJ2-5; the D gene could be TRBD1 or TRBD2 (5 bases each). The germline CDR1 and CDR2 sequences are SGHTA and FQGNSA. With 5 bases removed from V and 5 bases from J, the gap between germline ends came to 15 bases. CDR3 length equals 14 residues.

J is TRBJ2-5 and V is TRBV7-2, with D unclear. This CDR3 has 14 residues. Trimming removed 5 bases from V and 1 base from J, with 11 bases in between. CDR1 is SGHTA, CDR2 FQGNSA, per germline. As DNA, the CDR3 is TGTGCCAGCAGCGTCGAATTTGCCCAAGAGACCCAGTACTTC. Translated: CASSVEFAQETQYF.

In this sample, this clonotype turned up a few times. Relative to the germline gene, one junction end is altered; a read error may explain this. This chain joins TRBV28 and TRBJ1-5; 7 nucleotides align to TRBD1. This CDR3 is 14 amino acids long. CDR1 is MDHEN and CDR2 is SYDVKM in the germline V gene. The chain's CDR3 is CASSLWTGNQPQHF. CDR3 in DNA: TGTGCCAGCAGTCTATGGACAGGTAATCAGCCCCAGCATTTT.

The CDR3 loop reads CASSMNSVDVSYEQYF. The CDR3 region has the DNA TGTGCCAGTAGTATGAACAGCGTGGATGTATCCTACGAGCAGTACTTC. The chain links TRBV19 to TRBJ2-7; D uncertain. Germline assignment: CDR1 LNHDA and CDR2 SQIVND (reference sequence). Trimming left V 3 bases short and J 1 base short, with 16 bases between. This CDR3 is 16 amino acids long.

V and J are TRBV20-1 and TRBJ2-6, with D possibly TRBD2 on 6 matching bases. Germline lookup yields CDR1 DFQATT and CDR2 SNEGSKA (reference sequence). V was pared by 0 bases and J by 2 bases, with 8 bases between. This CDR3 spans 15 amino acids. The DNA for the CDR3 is TGCAGTGCTAGAGATGGAGGGGCTGGGGCCAACGTCCTGACTTTC. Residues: CSARDGGAGANVLTF.

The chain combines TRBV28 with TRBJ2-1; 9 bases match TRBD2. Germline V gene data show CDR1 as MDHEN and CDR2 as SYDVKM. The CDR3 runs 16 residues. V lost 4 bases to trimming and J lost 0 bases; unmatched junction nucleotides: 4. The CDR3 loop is CASSSSGTHSYNEQFF. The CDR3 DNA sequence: TGTGCCAGCAGTTCTAGCGGGACCCACTCCTACAATGAGCAGTTCTTC.

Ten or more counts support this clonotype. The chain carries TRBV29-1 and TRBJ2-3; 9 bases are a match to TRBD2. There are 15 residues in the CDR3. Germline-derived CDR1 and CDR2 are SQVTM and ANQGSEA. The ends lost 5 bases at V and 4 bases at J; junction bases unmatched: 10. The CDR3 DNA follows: TGCAGCGTTAACCGCGGCGGGAGGGGTCCAGATACGCAGTATTTT. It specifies CSVNRGGRGPDTQYF.

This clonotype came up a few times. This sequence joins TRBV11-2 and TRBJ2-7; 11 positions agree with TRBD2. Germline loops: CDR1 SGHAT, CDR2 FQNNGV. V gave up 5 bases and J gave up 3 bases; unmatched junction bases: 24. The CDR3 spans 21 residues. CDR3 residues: CASSPRSKSSGRSGTLYEQYF. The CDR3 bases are TGTGCCAGCAGCCCAAGGTCTAAGTCTAGCGGGAGGTCAGGTACCCTCTACGAGCAGTACTTC.

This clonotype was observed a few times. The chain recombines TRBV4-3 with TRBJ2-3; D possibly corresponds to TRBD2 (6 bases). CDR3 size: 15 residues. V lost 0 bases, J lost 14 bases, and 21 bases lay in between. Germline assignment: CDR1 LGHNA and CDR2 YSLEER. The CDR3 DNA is TGCGCCAGCAGCCAAGATCTCCAGGGCGGGATTTCCCCGTATTTT. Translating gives CASSQDLQGGISPYF.

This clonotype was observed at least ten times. DNA for the CDR3: TGTGCCAGCAGGTTTACCAGCTCACCCCTCCACTTT. Translation gives CASRFTSSPLHF. The rearrangement links TRBV12-3 or TRBV12-4 to TRBJ1-6; no definite D call. The CDR3 contains 12 residues. V was pared by 6 bases and J by 10 bases, with 10 bases between.